These 12 T cell receptor beta chains were sequenced from one sample in a study of blood T cell repertoires in COVID-19. Profiled with immunoSEQ multiplex PCR; TCRdb holds only in-frame clones, not every one. The table includes around 240,000 clones, approximately 81% detected once. Sequenced sample: peripheral blood. The receptors come from a man in his forties or fifties with acute or convalescent COVID-19.

This chain joins TRBV2 and TRBJ1-6; a weak D match, TRBD1 (5 bases). The germline V gene encodes CDR1 SNHLY and CDR2 FYNNEI. Deletions cut 6 bases from V and 5 bases from J, with 17 bases between. This CDR3 region has 16 residues. This chain's CDR3 is CASRASETADNSPLHF. The CDR3 DNA follows: TGTGCCAGCAGGGCCTCCGAGACAGCAGATAATTCACCCCTCCACTTT.

This clone has more than one count but fewer than ten. The chain combines TRBV6-5 with TRBJ1-2, with D possibly being TRBD1 (6 bases). The V and J ends lost 7 bases and 2 bases respectively, with 14 bases between them. CDR3 length: 14 amino acids. Germline lookup yields CDR1 MNHEY and CDR2 SVGAGI. The CDR3 protein is CASTLGTPNYGYTF. The CDR3 DNA reads TGTGCCAGCACCCTGGGGACACCGAACTATGGCTACACCTTC.

J is TRBJ1-1 and V is TRBV7-3, with unresolved D. This CDR3 comprises 12 residues. Germline V CDR1 and CDR2: SGHTA, FQGTGA. Trimming left V 4 bases short and J 5 bases short, with 8 bases between. The CDR3 spells CASSSPGTEAFF. CDR3 in DNA: TGTGCCAGCAGCTCCCCGGGGACTGAAGCTTTCTTT.

The chain is built from TRBV6-5 and TRBJ1-1; 9 nucleotides align to TRBD1. J was trimmed by 4 bases and V by 6 bases; bases with no gene match: 6. The length of the CDR3 is 14 residues. Germline lookup yields CDR1 MNHEY and CDR2 SVGAGI. The CDR3 here is CASRRTTGGTEAFF. In DNA, the CDR3 is TGTGCCAGCAGACGTACGACAGGGGGCACTGAAGCTTTCTTT.

This clone was seen only once. The V call is TRBV9, the J call TRBJ2-2; D is unclear. The CDR3 is 13 amino acids. The germline V gene has CDR1 SGDLS and CDR2 YYNGEE. Trimming removed 3 bases at V and 7 bases at J, with 10 bases between. The CDR3, as DNA: TGTGCCAGCAGCGCGACCGGCGGCGGGGAGCTGTTTTTT. Translating it yields CASSATGGGELFF.

The chain combines TRBV5-1 with TRBJ2-2; D not resolved. The CDR3 has 16 residues. CDR1 is SGHRS, CDR2 YFSETQ, per germline. Trimming cost V 0 bases and J 4 bases, with 13 bases left between them. CDR3 sequence reads: CASSLASSPSTGELFF. The CDR3 nucleotides are TGCGCCAGCAGCTTGGCCAGTTCCCCAAGCACCGGGGAGCTGTTTTTT. Filled out from reference TRBV5-1 and TRBJ2-2, the complete variable domain reads KAGVTQTPRYLIKTRGQQVTLSCSPISGHRSVSWYQQTPGQGLQFLFEYFSETQRNKGNFPGRFSGRQFSNSRSEMNVSTLELGDSALYLCASSLASSPSTGELFFGEGSRLTVL.

In this sample, this clone turned up a few times. The chain has TRBV5-1 and TRBJ1-1, with TRBD1 as a possible D gene (6 bases). Germline-derived CDR1 and CDR2 are SGHRS and YFSETQ. The V end lost 1 base, the J end lost 3 bases, and 10 bases lay between the germline ends. The length of the CDR3 is 14 residues. The CDR3 DNA is TGCGCCAGCAGCTTGACAGGGCACGACACTGAAGCTTTCTTT. This encodes CASSLTGHDTEAFF.

This clone was detected once. The chain employs TRBV7-9 and TRBJ2-7; TRBD1 matches 7 bases. Germline CDR1 and CDR2: SEHNR and FQNEAQ (reference sequence). The CDR3 runs to 14 residues. V was pared by 5 bases and J by 2 bases, with 6 bases of the junction left unmatched. The CDR3 sequence is CASSAGGSTYEQYF. The CDR3 DNA reads TGTGCCAGCAGCGCAGGGGGATCCACCTACGAGCAGTACTTC.

The rearrangement links TRBV5-4 to TRBJ2-7, with TRBD1 matching 10 bases. The germline gives CDR1 SGHNT, CDR2 YYREEE (reference sequence). The V and J ends lost 3 bases and 4 bases, in that order; junction bases with no gene match: 4. The CDR3 sequence is 14 residues long. As DNA, the CDR3 is TGTGCCAGCAGCTCGCCGGGACAGGGGTACGAGCAGTACTTC. It yields the protein CASSSPGQGYEQYF.

CDR3 DNA: TGTGCCAGCTCACCTTCCGGGACAGGGAACATTCAGTACTTC. Amino acid sequence: CASSPSGTGNIQYF. The chain is built from TRBV18 and TRBJ2-4; 9 bases agree with TRBD1. The CDR3 covers 14 residues. V shed 3 bases, J shed 7 bases, and the junction held 4 bases outside the gene matches. CDR1 KGHSH and CDR2 LQKENI come from the germline V gene.

This clone appeared a single time. The chain employs TRBV4-2 and TRBJ2-5, with TRBD2 matching 10 bases. The V gene end was trimmed by 1 base and the J gene end by 4 bases; junction bases not matched to a gene: 9. The CDR3 has 17 residues. Germline CDR1 LGHNA, CDR2 YNFKEQ. The DNA for the CDR3 is TGTGCCAGCAGCCAAGGGAGGCAGCGGGGGGGCGGAGAGACCCAGTACTTC. It codes for CASSQGRQRGGGETQYF.

The chain couples TRBV6-5 to TRBJ1-2; 8 positions agree with TRBD1. Losses at the gene ends were 4 bases for V and 6 bases for J; bases not matched to a gene: 7. This CDR3 spans 14 amino acids. Germline V CDR1 and CDR2: MNHEY, SVGAGI. Written as DNA, the CDR3 is TGTGCCAGCAGTTCAGGGGGCCTCGGGAATGGCTACACCTTC. This gives the protein CASSSGGLGNGYTF.